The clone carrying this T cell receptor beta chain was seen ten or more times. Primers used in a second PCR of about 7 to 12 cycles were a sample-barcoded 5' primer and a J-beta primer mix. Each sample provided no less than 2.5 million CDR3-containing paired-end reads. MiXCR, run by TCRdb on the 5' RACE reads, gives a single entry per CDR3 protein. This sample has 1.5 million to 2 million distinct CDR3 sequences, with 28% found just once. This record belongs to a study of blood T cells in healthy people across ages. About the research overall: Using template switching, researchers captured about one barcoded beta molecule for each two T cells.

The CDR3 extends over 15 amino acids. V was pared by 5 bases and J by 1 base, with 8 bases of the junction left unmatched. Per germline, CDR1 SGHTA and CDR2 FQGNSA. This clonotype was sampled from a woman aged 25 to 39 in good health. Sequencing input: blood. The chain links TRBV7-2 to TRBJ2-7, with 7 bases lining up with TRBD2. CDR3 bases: TGTGCCAGCAGCCCCAGCGGGATAGGTTCCTACGAGCAGTACTTC. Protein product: CASSPSGIGSYEQYF.